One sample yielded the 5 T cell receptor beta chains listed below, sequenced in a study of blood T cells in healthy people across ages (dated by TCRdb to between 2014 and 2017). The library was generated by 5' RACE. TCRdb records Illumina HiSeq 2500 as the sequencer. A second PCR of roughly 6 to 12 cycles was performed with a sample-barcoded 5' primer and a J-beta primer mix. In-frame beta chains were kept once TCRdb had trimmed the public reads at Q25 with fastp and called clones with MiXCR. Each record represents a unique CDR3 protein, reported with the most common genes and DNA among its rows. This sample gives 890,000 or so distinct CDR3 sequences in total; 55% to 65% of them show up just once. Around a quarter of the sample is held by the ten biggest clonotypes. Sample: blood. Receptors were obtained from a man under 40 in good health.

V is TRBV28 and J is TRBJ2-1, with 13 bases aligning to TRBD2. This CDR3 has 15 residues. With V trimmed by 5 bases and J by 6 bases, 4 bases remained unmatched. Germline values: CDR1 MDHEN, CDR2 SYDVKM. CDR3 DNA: TGTGCCAGCAGTACCGGGACTAGCGGGGCCAATGAGCAGTTCTTC. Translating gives CASSTGTSGANEQFF.

The DNA of the CDR3 is TGTGCCAGCAGCCTCGGGACTAGCGGGAGGAACACCGGGGAGCTGTTTTTT. Amino acids: CASSLGTSGRNTGELFF. V gene TRBV5-5 combines with J gene TRBJ2-2, with TRBD2 matching 14 bases. Germline V gene sequence: CDR1 SGHKS, CDR2 YYEKEE (reference sequence). V lost 4 bases to trimming and J lost 1 base; unmatched junction nucleotides: 3. This CDR3 has 17 amino acids.

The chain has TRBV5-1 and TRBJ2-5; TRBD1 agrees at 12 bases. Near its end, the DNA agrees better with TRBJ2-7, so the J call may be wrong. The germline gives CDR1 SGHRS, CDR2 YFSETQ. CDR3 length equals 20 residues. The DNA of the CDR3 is TGCGCCAGCAGCCCACCGGGACAGGGGGCGTTAAATCAAAAAGGGTACGAGCAGTACTTC. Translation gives CASSPPGQGALNQKGYEQYF.

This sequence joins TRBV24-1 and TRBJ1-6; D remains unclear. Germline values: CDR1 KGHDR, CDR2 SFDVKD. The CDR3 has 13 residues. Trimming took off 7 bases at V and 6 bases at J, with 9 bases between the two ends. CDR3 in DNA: TGTGCCACCAGAGCGGCAGCTAATTCACCCCTCCACTTT. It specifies CATRAAANSPLHF.

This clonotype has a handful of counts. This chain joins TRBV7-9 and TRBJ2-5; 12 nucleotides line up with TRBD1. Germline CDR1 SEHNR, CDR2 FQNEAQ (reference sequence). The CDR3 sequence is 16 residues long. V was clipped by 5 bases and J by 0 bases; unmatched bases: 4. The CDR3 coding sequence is TGTGCCAGCAGCACGGGGACAGGGGGCTACCAAGAGACCCAGTACTTC. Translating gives CASSTGTGGYQETQYF.